This is a list of T cell receptor beta chains from one sample in a study of blood T cells in healthy people across ages. MiXCR, run by TCRdb on the 5' RACE reads, gives a single entry per CDR3 protein. The sample lists some 800,000 distinct CDR3 sequences; around 25% were seen once. These data were also reused for a study on T cells of mothers and their children.

The sequenced material came from blood. The origin of the receptors is a boy aged 5 to 17 in good health. Each CDR3 is given with its conserved first and last residue. D genes are given only for firm matches. The size field is filled for only some rows; it gives once, few, many or a size class.

TRBJ1-2,-,TRBV6-5,once,TGTGCCAGCAGTTACTCGAGAGTGACAGTTGGCTATGGCTACACCTTC,CASSYSRVTVGYGYTF
TRBJ2-3,TRBD2,TRBV20-1,-,TGCAGTGCTAGAGATTCAACCCGGGAGGGGACAGATACGCAGTATTTT,CSARDSTREGTDTQYF
TRBJ2-7,TRBD2,TRBV28,few,TGTGCCAGCAGTTTATCCCTAGGACTAGATTCCTACGAGCAGTACTTC,CASSLSLGLDSYEQYF
TRBJ2-5,-,TRBV6-5,few,TGTGCCAGCAGTTACTCAAAGGAGCAAGAGACCCAGTACTTC,CASSYSKEQETQYF
TRBJ2-3,-,TRBV9,-,TGTGCCAGCAGCGTAGCTGCTCAGTCCACAGATACGCAGTATTTT,CASSVAAQSTDTQYF
TRBJ1-2,TRBD1,TRBV5-6,-,TGTGCCAGCAGCCCAGGGGGCCGCGATGGCTACACCTTC,CASSPGGRDGYTF
TRBJ2-1,TRBD2,TRBV12-3/TRBV12-4,-,TGTGCCAGCAGTTTTAGCGGGAGGGCCGGATTCAATGAGCAGTTCTTC,CASSFSGRAGFNEQFF
TRBJ2-1,TRBD2,TRBV11-2,-,TGTGCCAGTAAGCAGGTCGGGGGGGTCGATGAGCAGTTCTTC,CASKQVGGVDEQFF
TRBJ2-5,-,TRBV2,few,TGTGCCAGCAGTGGACAGCCAAGCGGGACCCAGTACTTC,CASSGQPSGTQYF
TRBJ2-7,-,TRBV28,few,TGTGCCAGCAGCCTACAGGGCCGTAAGTACTTC,CASSLQGRKYF
TRBJ2-1,-,TRBV19,-,TGTGCCAGTAGTATCGTAGGGGGGGCGAGCTCCTACAATGAGCAGTTCTTC,CASSIVGGASSYNEQFF
TRBJ2-1,-,TRBV14,many,TGTGCCAGCAGCCAAGATCAACGCGGCGGAAACAATGAGCAGTTCTTC,CASSQDQRGGNNEQFF
TRBJ2-1,-,TRBV7-8,-,TGTGCCAGCAGCACGGGGCCTTTTTCCTACAATGAGCAGTTCTTC,CASSTGPFSYNEQFF
TRBJ1-4,TRBD1,TRBV28,few,TGTGCCAGCAGTTCAAGGGGGCAGGATGAAAAACTGTTTTTT,CASSSRGQDEKLFF
TRBJ2-5,TRBD1,TRBV12-3/TRBV12-4,-,TGTGCCAGCAGGGAAAGGACAGGCCAAGAGACCCAGTACTTC,CASRERTGQETQYF
TRBJ2-7,-,TRBV5-6,-,TGTGCCAGCAGCCCCAGGAGGAGGGACTCCTACGAGCAGTACTTC,CASSPRRRDSYEQYF
TRBJ2-5,-,TRBV20-1,-,TGCAGTGCTAGTATCGGACAGAGAGAAGAGACCCAGTACTTC,CSASIGQREETQYF
TRBJ2-5,-,TRBV24-1,-,TGTGCCACCAGTGATCCCGGGAAGGGTTTTTCCTTC,CATSDPGKGFSF
TRBJ2-5,TRBD2,TRBV15,-,TGTGCCACCAGCAGAGATCGAGGGAGGGCCGCCCAAGAGACCCAGTACTTC,CATSRDRGRAAQETQYF
TRBJ1-2,TRBD1,TRBV12-5,few,TGTGCTAGTGGTAAGGGACAGGGAGACTATGGCTACACCTTC,CASGKGQGDYGYTF
TRBJ2-5,TRBD2,TRBV29-1,-,TGCAGCGTTAATGGTATAGCGGGGAGTAATGGGGAGACCCAGTACTTC,CSVNGIAGSNGETQYF
TRBJ1-4,-,TRBV9,few,TGTGCCAGCAGCGTAAGCCCCGGGACTGCACCTAATGAAAAACTGTTTTTT,CASSVSPGTAPNEKLFF